This entry lists 2 T cell receptor beta chains sequenced from one sample in a study of T-cell reconstitution after alpha-beta-depleted transplantation in children. The authors prepared the TCRbeta library with unique molecular identifiers. In TCRdb, the PCR reads were re-called with MiXCR into one record per CDR3 protein. The sample carries about 540,000 distinct CDR3 sequences, about 16% recorded once. The sequencing here drew on PBMCs from the stem cell graft donor, taken from the stem cell graft. Receptors were obtained from a human donor who donated a stem cell graft to a child with acute lymphoblastic leukemia.

The chain joins TRBV11-2 to TRBJ2-4; tentative D call: TRBD2 (6 bases). Deletions cut 3 bases from V and 3 bases from J, with 18 bases between. The germline gives CDR1 SGHAT, CDR2 FQNNGV. CDR3 length: 17 amino acids. This CDR3 reads CASSFTPGTGGKNIQYF. The CDR3 nucleotides read TGTGCCAGCAGCTTTACTCCCGGGACCGGGGGCAAAAACATTCAGTACTTC.

This clonotype was seen only a few times. This chain links TRBV5-1 with TRBJ2-4; the D is unclear. The CDR3 runs to 13 residues. Germline V gene lookup returns CDR1 SGHRS and CDR2 YFSETQ. V lost 4 bases, J lost 5 bases, and 10 bases lay in between. The CDR3 here is CASSPEDQNIQYF. The CDR3 coding sequence is TGCGCCAGCAGCCCCGAGGACCAAAACATTCAGTACTTC.